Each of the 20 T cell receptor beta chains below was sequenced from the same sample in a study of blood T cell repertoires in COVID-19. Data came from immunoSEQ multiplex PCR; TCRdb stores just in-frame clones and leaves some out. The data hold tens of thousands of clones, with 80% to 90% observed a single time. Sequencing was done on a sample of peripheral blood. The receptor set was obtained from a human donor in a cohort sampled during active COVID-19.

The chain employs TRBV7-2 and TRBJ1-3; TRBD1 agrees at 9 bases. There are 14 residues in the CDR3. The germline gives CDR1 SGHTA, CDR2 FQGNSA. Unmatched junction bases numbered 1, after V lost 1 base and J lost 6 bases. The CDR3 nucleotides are TGTGCCAGCAGCTTAGGACAGGGGGAAAACACCATATATTTT. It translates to CASSLGQGENTIYF. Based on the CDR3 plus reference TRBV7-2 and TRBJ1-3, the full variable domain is GAGVSQSPSNKVTEKGKDVELRCDPISGHTALYWYRQSLGQGLEFLIYFQGNSAPDKSGLPSDRFSAERTGGSVSTLTIQRTQQEDSAVYLCASSLGQGENTIYFGEGSWLTVV.

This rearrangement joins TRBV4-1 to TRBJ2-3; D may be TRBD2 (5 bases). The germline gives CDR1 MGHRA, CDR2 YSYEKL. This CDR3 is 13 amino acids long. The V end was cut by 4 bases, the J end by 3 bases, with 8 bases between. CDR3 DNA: TGCGCCAGCAGCCGTTCGGGAACAGATACGCAGTATTTT. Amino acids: CASSRSGTDTQYF.

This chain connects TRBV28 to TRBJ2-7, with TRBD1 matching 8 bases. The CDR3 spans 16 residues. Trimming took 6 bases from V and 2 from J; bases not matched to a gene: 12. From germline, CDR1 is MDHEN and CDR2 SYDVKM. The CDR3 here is CASRPLGQGGTYEQYF. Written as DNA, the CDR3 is TGTGCCAGCAGACCCCTCGGACAGGGCGGGACCTACGAGCAGTACTTC. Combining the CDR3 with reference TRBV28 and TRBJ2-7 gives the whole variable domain DVKVTQSSRYLVKRTGEKVFLECVQDMDHENMFWYRQDPGLGLRLIYFSYDVKMKEKGDIPEGYSVSREKKERFSLILESASTNQTSMYLCASRPLGQGGTYEQYFGPGTRLTVT.

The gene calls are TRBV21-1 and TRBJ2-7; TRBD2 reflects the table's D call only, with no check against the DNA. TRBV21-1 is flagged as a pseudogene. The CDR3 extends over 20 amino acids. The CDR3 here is CASSKGGWTSGQNTTYEQYF. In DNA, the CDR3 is TGTGCCAGCAGCAAAGGGGGTTGGACTAGCGGACAAAACACAACCTACGAGCAGTACTTC.

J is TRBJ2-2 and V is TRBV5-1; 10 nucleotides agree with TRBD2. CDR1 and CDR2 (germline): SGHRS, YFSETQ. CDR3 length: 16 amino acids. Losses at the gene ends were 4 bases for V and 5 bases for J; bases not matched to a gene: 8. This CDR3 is CASSTSSGGVTGELFF. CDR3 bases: TGCGCCAGCAGCACATCCAGCGGGGGGGTAACCGGGGAGCTGTTTTTT.

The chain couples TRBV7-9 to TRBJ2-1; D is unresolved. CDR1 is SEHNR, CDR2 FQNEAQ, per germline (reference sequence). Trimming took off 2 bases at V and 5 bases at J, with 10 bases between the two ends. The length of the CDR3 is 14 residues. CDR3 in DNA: TGTGCCAGCAGCTTATTAAACGCGGACAATGAGCAGTTCTTC. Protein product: CASSLLNADNEQFF.

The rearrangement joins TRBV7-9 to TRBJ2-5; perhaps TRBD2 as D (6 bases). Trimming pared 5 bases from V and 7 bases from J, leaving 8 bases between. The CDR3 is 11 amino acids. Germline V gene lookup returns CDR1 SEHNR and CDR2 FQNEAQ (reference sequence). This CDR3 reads CASSLEGTQYF. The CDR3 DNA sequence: TGTGCCAGCAGCCTGGAGGGGACCCAGTACTTC. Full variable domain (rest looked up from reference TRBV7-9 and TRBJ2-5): DTGVSQNPRHKITKRGQNVTFRCDPISEHNRLYWYRQTLGQGPEFLTYFQNEAQLEKSRLLSDRFSAERPKGSFSTLEIQRTEQGDSAMYLCASSLEGTQYFGPGTRLLVL.

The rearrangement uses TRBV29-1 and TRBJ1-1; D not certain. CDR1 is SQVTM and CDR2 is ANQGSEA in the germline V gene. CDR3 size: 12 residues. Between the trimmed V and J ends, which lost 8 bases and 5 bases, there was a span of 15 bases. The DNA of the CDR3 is TGCAGCACCAAGGACTCAAGGACTGAAGCTTTCTTT. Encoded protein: CSTKDSRTEAFF.

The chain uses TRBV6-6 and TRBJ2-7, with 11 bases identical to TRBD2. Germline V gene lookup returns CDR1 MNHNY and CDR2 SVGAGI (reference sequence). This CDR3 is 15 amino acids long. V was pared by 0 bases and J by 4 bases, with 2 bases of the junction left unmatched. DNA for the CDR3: TGTGCCAGCAGTTACTCAGGGACTAGCGGATACGAGCAGTACTTC. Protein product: CASSYSGTSGYEQYF.

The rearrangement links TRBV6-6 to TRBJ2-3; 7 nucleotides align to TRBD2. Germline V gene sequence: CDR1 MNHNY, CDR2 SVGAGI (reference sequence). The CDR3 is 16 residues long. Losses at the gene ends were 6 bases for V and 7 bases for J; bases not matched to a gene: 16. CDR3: CASSPREAGKEYTQYF. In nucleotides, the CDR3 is TGTGCCAGCAGCCCCCGCGAAGCGGGAAAGGAGTATACGCAGTATTTT.

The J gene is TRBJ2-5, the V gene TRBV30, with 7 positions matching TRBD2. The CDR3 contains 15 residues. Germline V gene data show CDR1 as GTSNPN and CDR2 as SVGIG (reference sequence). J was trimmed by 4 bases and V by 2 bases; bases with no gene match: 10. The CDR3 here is CAWSPPGRVGETQYF. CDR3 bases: TGTGCCTGGAGTCCCCCAGGGAGGGTAGGAGAGACCCAGTACTTC.

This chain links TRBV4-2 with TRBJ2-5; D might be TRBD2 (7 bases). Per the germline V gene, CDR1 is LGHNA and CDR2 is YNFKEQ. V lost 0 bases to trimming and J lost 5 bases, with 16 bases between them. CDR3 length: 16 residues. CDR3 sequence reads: CASSQDQGGGVETQYF. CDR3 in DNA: TGTGCCAGCAGCCAAGATCAAGGGGGGGGCGTGGAGACCCAGTACTTC.

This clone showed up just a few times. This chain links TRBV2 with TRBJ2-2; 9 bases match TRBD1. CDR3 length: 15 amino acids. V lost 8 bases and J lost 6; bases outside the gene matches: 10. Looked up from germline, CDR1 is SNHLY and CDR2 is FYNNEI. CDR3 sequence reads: CASEWGGTGSGELFF. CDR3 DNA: TGTGCCAGCGAATGGGGCGGGACAGGGTCCGGGGAGCTGTTTTTT.

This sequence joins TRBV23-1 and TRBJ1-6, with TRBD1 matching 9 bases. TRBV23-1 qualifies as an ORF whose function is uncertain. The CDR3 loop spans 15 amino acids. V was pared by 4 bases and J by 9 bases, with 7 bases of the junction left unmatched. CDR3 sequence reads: CASSRALTGGSPLHF. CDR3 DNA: TGCGCCAGCAGTCGCGCTCTGACAGGGGGTTCACCCCTCCACTTT.

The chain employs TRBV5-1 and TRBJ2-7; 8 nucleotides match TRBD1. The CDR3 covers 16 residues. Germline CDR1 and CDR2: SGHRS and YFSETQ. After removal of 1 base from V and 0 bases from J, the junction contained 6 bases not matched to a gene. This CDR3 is CASSLNRDRSSYEQYF. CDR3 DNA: TGCGCCAGCAGCTTGAACCGGGACAGGAGCTCCTACGAGCAGTACTTC.

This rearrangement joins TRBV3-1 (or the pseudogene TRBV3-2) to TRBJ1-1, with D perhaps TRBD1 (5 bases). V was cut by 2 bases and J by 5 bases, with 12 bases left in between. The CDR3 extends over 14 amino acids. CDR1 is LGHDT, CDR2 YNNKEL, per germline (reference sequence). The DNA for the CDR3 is TGTGCCAGCAGCCAATGGGGGGTAGGAACTGAAGCTTTCTTT. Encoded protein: CASSQWGVGTEAFF.

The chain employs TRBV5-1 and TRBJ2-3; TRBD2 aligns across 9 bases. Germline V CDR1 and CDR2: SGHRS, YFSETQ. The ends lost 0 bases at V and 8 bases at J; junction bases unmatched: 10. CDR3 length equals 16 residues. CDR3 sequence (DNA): TGCGCCAGCAGCTTGGCGGCGGGAGGGCCTGGGGTTACGCAGTATTTT. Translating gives CASSLAAGGPGVTQYF.

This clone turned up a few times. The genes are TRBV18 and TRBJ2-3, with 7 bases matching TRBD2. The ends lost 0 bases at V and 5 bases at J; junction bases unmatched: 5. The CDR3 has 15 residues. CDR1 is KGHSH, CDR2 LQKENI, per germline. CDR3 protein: CASSPPAGEKDTQYF. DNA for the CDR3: TGTGCCAGCTCACCACCGGCGGGAGAAAAAGATACGCAGTATTTT.

CDR3 protein: CASSLRGQADLNTEAFF. DNA of the CDR3: TGTGCCAGCAGCTTAAGGGGACAGGCGGACCTGAACACTGAAGCTTTCTTT. J is TRBJ1-1 and V is TRBV7-3; 8 bases are a match to TRBD1. Germline CDR1 is SGHTA and CDR2 is FQGTGA. With V trimmed by 1 base and J by 0 bases, 7 bases remained unmatched. The CDR3 length is 17 residues.

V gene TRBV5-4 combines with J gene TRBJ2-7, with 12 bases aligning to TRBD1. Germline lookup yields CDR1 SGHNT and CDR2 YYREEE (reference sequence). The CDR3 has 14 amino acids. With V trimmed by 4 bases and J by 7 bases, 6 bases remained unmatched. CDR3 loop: CASSRGQGAGEQYF. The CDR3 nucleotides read TGTGCCAGCAGCAGGGGACAGGGGGCTGGGGAGCAGTACTTC.